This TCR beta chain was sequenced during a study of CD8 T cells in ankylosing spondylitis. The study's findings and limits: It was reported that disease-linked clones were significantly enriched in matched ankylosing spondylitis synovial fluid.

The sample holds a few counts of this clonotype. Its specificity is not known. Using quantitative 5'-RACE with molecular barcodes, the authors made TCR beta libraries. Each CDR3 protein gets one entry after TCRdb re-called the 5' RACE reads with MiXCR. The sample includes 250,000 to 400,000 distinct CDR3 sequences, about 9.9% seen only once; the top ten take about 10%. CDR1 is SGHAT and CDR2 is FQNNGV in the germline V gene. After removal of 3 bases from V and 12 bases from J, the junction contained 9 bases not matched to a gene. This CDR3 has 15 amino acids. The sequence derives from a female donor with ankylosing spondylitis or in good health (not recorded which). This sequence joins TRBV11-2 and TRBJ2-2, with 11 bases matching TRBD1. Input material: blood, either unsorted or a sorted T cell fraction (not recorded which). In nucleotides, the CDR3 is TGTGCCAGCAGCTTCGGGACAGGGGGAATCGACCAGCTGTTTTTT. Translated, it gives CASSFGTGGIDQLFF.